Listed below are T cell receptor beta chains from one sample, sequenced in a study of T-cell memory formation after mild COVID-19. TCRdb passed the 5' RACE reads through MiXCR, listing each CDR3 protein once. In the table there are under 300,000 distinct CDR3 sequences, 7.5% to 9.5% of which are singletons. Sequencing was performed on PBMCs or a T cell subset sorted from them (not recorded which). All receptors derive from a man aged 18 to 30 who had mild COVID-19 (a few samples of this study predate the infection). Cell type and time point are not known. Both conserved end residues are part of each CDR3. The D gene is left open where the match is weak. Rows may omit the clone size; those that give it use once, few, many or a size class.

TRBJ2-3,NA,TRBV6-2/TRBV6-3,NA,TGTGCCAGCAGTAGAAGGACCCCACCAGATACGCAGTATTTT,CASSRRTPPDTQYF
TRBJ1-1,many,TRBV20-1,NA,TGCAGTGCTAGCGGCAGATGGAACACTGAAGCTTTCTTT,CSASGRWNTEAFF
TRBJ1-5,many,TRBV5-1,TRBD1,TGCGCCAGCAGCTCCGACAGGGCCCGTCAGCCCCAGCATTTT,CASSSDRARQPQHF
TRBJ1-2,NA,TRBV19,NA,TGTGCCAGTAGTACCTCGGTGCGGGGAGCCAACTATGGCTACACCTTC,CASSTSVRGANYGYTF
TRBJ1-2,NA,TRBV7-6,NA,TGTGCCAGCAGCCATAGCGGGGGAGGAGGCTACACCTTC,CASSHSGGGGYTF
TRBJ2-1,many,TRBV7-2,TRBD2,TGTGCCACCTCCGGGACTAGCGGTTCCAATGAGCAGTTCTTC,CATSGTSGSNEQFF
TRBJ2-1,few,TRBV20-1,TRBD2,TGCAGTGCTGTCCCGGGACTAGGTCCCTACAATGAGCAGTTCTTC,CSAVPGLGPYNEQFF
TRBJ2-2,few,TRBV18,NA,TGTGCCAGCTCACCGACAGCGAACACCGGGGAGCTGTTTTTT,CASSPTANTGELFF
TRBJ1-2,NA,TRBV20-1,NA,TGCAGTGCTGCTAGGGGGGGTAACGGCTACACCTTC,CSAARGGNGYTF
TRBJ2-7,NA,TRBV27,NA,TGTGCCAGCATGCCCCGAGGAGGGTACTCCTCAAGGAGCTCCTACGAGCAGTACTTC,CASMPRGGYSSRSSYEQYF
TRBJ2-7,many,TRBV3-1,NA,TGTGCCAGCAGCCAGGTCGCCTACGAGCAGTACTTC,CASSQVAYEQYF
TRBJ2-7,many,TRBV6-5,NA,TGTGCCAGCAGTTACGGGACCCCCCTCGGCGAGCAGTACTTC,CASSYGTPLGEQYF
TRBJ1-5,NA,TRBV6-6,NA,TGTGCCAGCAGTTATACAGAATACAATCAGCCCCAGCATTTT,CASSYTEYNQPQHF
TRBJ1-1,few,TRBV7-9,TRBD1,TGTGCCAGCAGCCTCGGACAGGGAAGGTACACTGAAGCTTTCTTT,CASSLGQGRYTEAFF
TRBJ1-5,NA,TRBV5-1,NA,TGCGCCAGCAGCTTCGCGGGGGATCAGCCCCAGCATTTT,CASSFAGDQPQHF
TRBJ2-3,NA,TRBV7-6,NA,TGTGCCAGCAGCTTCGACATGATAGGGGATACGCAGTATTTT,CASSFDMIGDTQYF
TRBJ2-5,many,TRBV11-2,NA,TGTGCCAGCAGCTTAGATGGGAATGGAGAGACCCAGTACTTC,CASSLDGNGETQYF
TRBJ1-2,NA,TRBV5-1,NA,TGCGCCAGCAGCCGGGGAGACGAGGGGAACTATGGCTACACCTTC,CASSRGDEGNYGYTF